This is a list of T cell receptor beta chains from one sample in a study of shared clonotypes between healthy human individuals. Sequencing was performed with immunoSEQ multiplex PCR; in TCRdb, only in-frame clones are kept and a portion is missing. The data contain around 650,000 clones, roughly 96% of them seen just once; the ten biggest clones take up about 0.12%. Material for sequencing was naive CD8+ T cells sorted from blood. The receptors were gathered from a woman in her twenties or thirties in good health. The CDR3 runs from the conserved cysteine through the conserved F or W. Fields, in order: V gene, CDR3 length, J gene, clone size, D gene, CDR3 DNA, CDR3 protein. A D gene is named only where the DNA matches it firmly. Expanded clones get a size class; other rows say once, few or many, or leave the size out.

v_gene: TRBV18
len: 15
j_gene: TRBJ1-4
abundance: NA
d_gene: NA
CDR3nt: TGTGCCAGCTCACCATCAGGGGCTGCTAATGAAAAACTGTTTTTT
CDR3aa: CASSPSGAANEKLFF

v_gene: TRBV4-1
len: 13
j_gene: TRBJ2-7
abundance: NA
d_gene: NA
CDR3nt: TGCGCCAGCAGTAGAGGTCTTTCCTACGAGCAGTACTTC
CDR3aa: CASSRGLSYEQYF

v_gene: TRBV30
len: 14
j_gene: TRBJ2-1
abundance: NA
d_gene: NA
CDR3nt: TGTGCCTGGATCCCAGGCCCATGGGACAATGAGCAGTTCTTC
CDR3aa: CAWIPGPWDNEQFF

v_gene: TRBV28
len: 13
j_gene: TRBJ2-7
abundance: once
d_gene: TRBD1
CDR3nt: TGTGCCAGCAGCCTCGACAGGGTAGACGAGCAGTACTTC
CDR3aa: CASSLDRVDEQYF

v_gene: TRBV28
len: 12
j_gene: TRBJ1-2
abundance: NA
d_gene: NA
CDR3nt: TGTGCCAGCAGTTCTCTAGTCTATGGCTACACCTTC
CDR3aa: CASSSLVYGYTF

v_gene: TRBV19
len: 17
j_gene: TRBJ2-5
abundance: NA
d_gene: TRBD1
CDR3nt: TGTGCCAGTAGTACAAGGCCGGGACAGGGGTTCCAAGAGACCCAGTACTTC
CDR3aa: CASSTRPGQGFQETQYF

v_gene: TRBV14
len: 12
j_gene: TRBJ2-7
abundance: NA
d_gene: NA
CDR3nt: TGTGCCAGCAGCCAAGGCGGGGTCGAGCAGTACTTC
CDR3aa: CASSQGGVEQYF

v_gene: TRBV2
len: 15
j_gene: TRBJ1-1
abundance: NA
d_gene: NA
CDR3nt: TGTGCCAGCAGCGGGGGACGATTTGGGGCTCCTGAAGCTTTCTTT
CDR3aa: CASSGGRFGAPEAFF

v_gene: TRBV9
len: 16
j_gene: TRBJ1-1
abundance: NA
d_gene: NA
CDR3nt: TGTGCCAGCAGCGTAGCGGGGGGGTACCTTGACACTGAAGCTTTCTTT
CDR3aa: CASSVAGGYLDTEAFF

v_gene: TRBV14
len: 15
j_gene: TRBJ1-2
abundance: NA
d_gene: NA
CDR3nt: TGTGCCAGCAGCCAAGTTACGGGATTAGTATATGGCTACACCTTC
CDR3aa: CASSQVTGLVYGYTF

v_gene: TRBV19
len: 14
j_gene: TRBJ2-3
abundance: NA
d_gene: NA
CDR3nt: TGTGCCAGTAGTATAAAGGGAACCACAGATACGCAGTATTTT
CDR3aa: CASSIKGTTDTQYF

v_gene: TRBV2
len: 19
j_gene: TRBJ1-2
abundance: NA
d_gene: TRBD1
CDR3nt: TGTGCCAGCAGAGAAGGGACAGGGCGGAGTTTGGGACAAAAAATAGGCTACACCTTC
CDR3aa: CASREGTGRSLGQKIGYTF

v_gene: TRBV10-1
len: 15
j_gene: TRBJ1-3
abundance: NA
d_gene: NA
CDR3nt: TGCGCCAGCAGTGAGTCGAGGACGGTCCTAAACACCATATATTTT
CDR3aa: CASSESRTVLNTIYF

v_gene: TRBV5-4
len: 15
j_gene: TRBJ2-5
abundance: NA
d_gene: NA
CDR3nt: TGTGCCAGCAGCTCTGGAGGTAGCGGTAAAGAGACCCAGTACTTC
CDR3aa: CASSSGGSGKETQYF

v_gene: TRBV6-4
len: 14
j_gene: TRBJ2-1
abundance: NA
d_gene: NA
CDR3nt: TGTGCCAGCAGTCAAGGGACCTCGGGCAATGAGCAGTTCTTC
CDR3aa: CASSQGTSGNEQFF

v_gene: TRBV4-1
len: 17
j_gene: TRBJ2-1
abundance: NA
d_gene: TRBD1
CDR3nt: TGCGCCAGCAGCCATGAAAACGACAGGGTACCCTACAATGAGCAGTTCTTC
CDR3aa: CASSHENDRVPYNEQFF

v_gene: TRBV28
len: 14
j_gene: TRBJ1-1
abundance: NA
d_gene: NA
CDR3nt: TGTGCCAGCAGTTTAGTAGGGGAGAACACTGAAGCTTTCTTT
CDR3aa: CASSLVGENTEAFF

v_gene: TRBV5-1
len: 15
j_gene: TRBJ2-7
abundance: NA
d_gene: TRBD1
CDR3nt: TGCGCCAGCAGCTGGGGGACAGGGGCCGGCTACGAGCAGTACTTC
CDR3aa: CASSWGTGAGYEQYF

v_gene: TRBV28
len: 15
j_gene: TRBJ2-7
abundance: NA
d_gene: TRBD1
CDR3nt: TGTGCCAGCCACAGTTGGGACAGGGGTCGCTACGAGCAGTACTTC
CDR3aa: CASHSWDRGRYEQYF

v_gene: TRBV15
len: 17
j_gene: TRBJ1-5
abundance: once
d_gene: NA
CDR3nt: TGTGCCACCAGCAGAGATAGGAGTCACCAGCTCGAACAGCCCCAGCATTTT
CDR3aa: CATSRDRSHQLEQPQHF

v_gene: TRBV6-5
len: 14
j_gene: TRBJ1-2
abundance: NA
d_gene: NA
CDR3nt: TGTGCCAGCAGCCGCCCGGACAGTAACTATGGCTACACCTTC
CDR3aa: CASSRPDSNYGYTF

v_gene: TRBV5-6
len: 14
j_gene: TRBJ2-7
abundance: NA
d_gene: NA
CDR3nt: TGTGCCAGCAGCCTCGGGACATCCTCCTACGAGCAGTACTTC
CDR3aa: CASSLGTSSYEQYF

v_gene: TRBV5-4
len: 12
j_gene: TRBJ1-2
abundance: NA
d_gene: TRBD1
CDR3nt: TGTGCCAGCAGGGGGCAGGGGGCTGGCTACACCTTC
CDR3aa: CASRGQGAGYTF

v_gene: TRBV30
len: 14
j_gene: TRBJ2-5
abundance: NA
d_gene: TRBD2
CDR3nt: TGTGCTGTATGGGGGGGGTCGCTGAGAGAGACCCAGTACTTC
CDR3aa: CAVWGGSLRETQYF

v_gene: TRBV7-9
len: 15
j_gene: TRBJ2-3
abundance: NA
d_gene: TRBD2
CDR3nt: TGTGCCAGCAGCTTAACCGTTACTAGCGCAGATACGCAGTATTTT
CDR3aa: CASSLTVTSADTQYF

v_gene: TRBV11-3
len: 16
j_gene: TRBJ2-3
abundance: NA
d_gene: TRBD2
CDR3nt: TGTGCCAGCAGCTTAGATGGGACTAGCGGGAGAGATACGCAGTATTTT
CDR3aa: CASSLDGTSGRDTQYF

v_gene: TRBV29-1
len: 16
j_gene: TRBJ2-7
abundance: NA
d_gene: NA
CDR3nt: TGCAGCGTTGAAGATCTGGGCCGGGACGGGAGTTACGAGCAGTACTTC
CDR3aa: CSVEDLGRDGSYEQYF

v_gene: TRBV29-1
len: 14
j_gene: TRBJ1-2
abundance: NA
d_gene: NA
CDR3nt: TGCAGCGTTGAAGCGGAGGGTGTAGATCATGGCTACACCTTC
CDR3aa: CSVEAEGVDHGYTF

v_gene: TRBV6-6
len: 13
j_gene: TRBJ2-7
abundance: NA
d_gene: NA
CDR3nt: TGTGCCAGCAGTTACTCGATTTCCGACGAGCAGTACTTC
CDR3aa: CASSYSISDEQYF

v_gene: TRBV27
len: 16
j_gene: TRBJ2-7
abundance: NA
d_gene: NA
CDR3nt: TGTGCCAGCAGTTTTTTATTTGGAACAGGGCCCTACGAGCAGTACTTC
CDR3aa: CASSFLFGTGPYEQYF

v_gene: TRBV19
len: 13
j_gene: TRBJ1-5
abundance: NA
d_gene: NA
CDR3nt: TGTGCCAGTAGTACCGGGCTCAATCAGCCCCAGCATTTT
CDR3aa: CASSTGLNQPQHF

v_gene: TRBV5-4
len: 9
j_gene: TRBJ1-6
abundance: NA
d_gene: NA
CDR3nt: TGTGCCAGCAGCCAGGCCCTCCACTTT
CDR3aa: CASSQALHF

v_gene: TRBV6-1
len: 16
j_gene: TRBJ1-2
abundance: NA
d_gene: NA
CDR3nt: TGTGCCAGCAGTGAATCTAAGTTAGATCCTAACTATGGCTACACCTTC
CDR3aa: CASSESKLDPNYGYTF

v_gene: TRBV7-9
len: 16
j_gene: TRBJ1-3
abundance: NA
d_gene: TRBD1
CDR3nt: TGTGCCAGCAGCGCGGCCGGGACAGGCGGAGAGATCACCATATATTTT
CDR3aa: CASSAAGTGGEITIYF

v_gene: TRBV7-9
len: 13
j_gene: TRBJ2-1
abundance: NA
d_gene: NA
CDR3nt: TGTGCCAGCAGCTTAAACCCTAACAATGAGCAGTTCTTC
CDR3aa: CASSLNPNNEQFF